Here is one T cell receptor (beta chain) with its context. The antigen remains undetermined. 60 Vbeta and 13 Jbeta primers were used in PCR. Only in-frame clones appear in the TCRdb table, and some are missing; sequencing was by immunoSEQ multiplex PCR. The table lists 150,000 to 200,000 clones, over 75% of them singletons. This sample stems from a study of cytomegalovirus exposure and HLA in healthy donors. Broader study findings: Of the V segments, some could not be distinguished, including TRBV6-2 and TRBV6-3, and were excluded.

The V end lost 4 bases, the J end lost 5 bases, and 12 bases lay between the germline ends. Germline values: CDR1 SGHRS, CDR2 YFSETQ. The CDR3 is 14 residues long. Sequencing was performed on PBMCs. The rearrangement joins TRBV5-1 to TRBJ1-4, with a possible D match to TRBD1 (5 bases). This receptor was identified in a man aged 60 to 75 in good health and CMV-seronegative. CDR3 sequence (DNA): TGCGCCAGCAGCCATAACGGGGGGAATGAAAAACTGTTTTTT. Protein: CASSHNGGNEKLFF.